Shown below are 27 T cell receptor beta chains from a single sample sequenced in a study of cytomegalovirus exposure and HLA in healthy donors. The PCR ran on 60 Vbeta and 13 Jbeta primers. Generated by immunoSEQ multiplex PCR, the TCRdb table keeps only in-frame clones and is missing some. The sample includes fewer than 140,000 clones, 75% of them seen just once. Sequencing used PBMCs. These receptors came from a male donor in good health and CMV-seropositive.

The chain's CDR3 is CASSRPGGISNYGYTF. The CDR3 bases are TGTGCCAGCAGTCGGCCCGGGGGGATATCGAACTATGGCTACACCTTC. The gene calls are TRBV28 and TRBJ1-2; D is perhaps TRBD1 (5 bases). V was cut by 5 bases and J by 2 bases, with 18 bases left in between. This CDR3 region has 16 residues. Germline V gene data show CDR1 as MDHEN and CDR2 as SYDVKM.

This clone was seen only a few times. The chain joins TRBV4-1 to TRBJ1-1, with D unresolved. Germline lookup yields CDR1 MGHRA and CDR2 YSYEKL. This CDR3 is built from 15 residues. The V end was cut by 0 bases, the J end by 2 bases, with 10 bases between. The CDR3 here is CASSQEEAANTEAFF. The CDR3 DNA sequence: TGCGCCAGCAGCCAAGAAGAGGCGGCAAACACTGAAGCTTTCTTT.

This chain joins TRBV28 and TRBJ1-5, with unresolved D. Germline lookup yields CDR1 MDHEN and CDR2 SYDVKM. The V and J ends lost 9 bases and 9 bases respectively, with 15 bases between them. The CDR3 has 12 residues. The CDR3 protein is CASKSTVAPQHF. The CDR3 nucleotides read TGTGCCAGTAAATCCACGGTTGCGCCCCAGCATTTT.

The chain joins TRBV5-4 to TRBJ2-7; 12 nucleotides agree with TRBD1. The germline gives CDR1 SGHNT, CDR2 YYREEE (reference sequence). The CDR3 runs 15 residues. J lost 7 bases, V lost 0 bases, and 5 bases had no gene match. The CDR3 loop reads CASSLAGDRGREQYF. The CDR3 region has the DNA TGTGCCAGCAGCTTGGCTGGGGACAGGGGGCGAGAGCAGTACTTC.

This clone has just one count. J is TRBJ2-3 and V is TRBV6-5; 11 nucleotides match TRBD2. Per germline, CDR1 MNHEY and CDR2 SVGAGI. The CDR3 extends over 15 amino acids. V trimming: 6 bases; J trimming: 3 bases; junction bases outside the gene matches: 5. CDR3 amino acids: CASRGASGRTDTQYF. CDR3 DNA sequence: TGTGCCAGCAGGGGGGCTAGCGGGAGGACAGATACGCAGTATTTT.

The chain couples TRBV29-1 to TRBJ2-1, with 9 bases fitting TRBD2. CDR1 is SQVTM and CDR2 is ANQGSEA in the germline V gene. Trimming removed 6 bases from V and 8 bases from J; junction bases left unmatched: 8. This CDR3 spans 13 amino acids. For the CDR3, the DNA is TGCAGCGTCGCCGGGACTAGCTTGGATGAGCAGTTCTTC. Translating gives CSVAGTSLDEQFF.

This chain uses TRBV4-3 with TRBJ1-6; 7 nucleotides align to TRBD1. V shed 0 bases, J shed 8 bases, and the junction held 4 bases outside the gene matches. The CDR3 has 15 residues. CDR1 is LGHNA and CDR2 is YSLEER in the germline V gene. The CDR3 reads CASSQDRDSYSPLHF. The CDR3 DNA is TGCGCCAGCAGCCAAGATCGGGACAGCTATTCACCCCTCCACTTT.

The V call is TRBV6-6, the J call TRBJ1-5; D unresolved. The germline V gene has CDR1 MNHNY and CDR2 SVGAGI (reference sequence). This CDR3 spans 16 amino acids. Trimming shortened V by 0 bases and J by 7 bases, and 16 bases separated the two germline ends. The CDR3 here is CASSYSVGRSQQPQHF. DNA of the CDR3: TGTGCCAGCAGTTACTCTGTGGGCAGATCGCAACAGCCCCAGCATTTT.

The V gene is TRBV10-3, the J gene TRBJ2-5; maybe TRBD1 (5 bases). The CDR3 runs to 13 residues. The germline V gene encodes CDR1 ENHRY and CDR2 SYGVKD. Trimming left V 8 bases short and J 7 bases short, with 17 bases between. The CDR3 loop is CAIGRDTLGTQYF. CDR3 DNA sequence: TGTGCCATCGGCAGGGATACCTTGGGGACCCAGTACTTC.

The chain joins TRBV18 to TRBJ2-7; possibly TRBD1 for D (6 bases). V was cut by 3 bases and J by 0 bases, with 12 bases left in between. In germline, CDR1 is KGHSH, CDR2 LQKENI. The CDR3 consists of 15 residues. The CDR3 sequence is CASSPETGSSYEQYF. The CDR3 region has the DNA TGTGCCAGCTCACCCGAGACAGGTAGCTCCTACGAGCAGTACTTC.

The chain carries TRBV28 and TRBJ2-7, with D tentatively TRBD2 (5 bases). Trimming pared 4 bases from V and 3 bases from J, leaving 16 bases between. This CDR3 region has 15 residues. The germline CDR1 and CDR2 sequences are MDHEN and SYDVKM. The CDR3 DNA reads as TGTGCCAGCAGTTCCCCAGCTAGCCCCCTCTACGAGCAGTACTTC. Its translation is CASSSPASPLYEQYF.

The CDR3 region has the DNA TGTGCCAGCAGCTTCGGGACAGGGGCTGAAAACACCATATATTTT. Translation gives CASSFGTGAENTIYF. The V gene is TRBV7-8, the J gene TRBJ1-3, with TRBD1 matching 10 bases. Germline V gene data show CDR1 as SGHVS and CDR2 as FQNEAQ. The trim removed 3 bases at V and 6 bases at J, leaving 5 bases unmatched. CDR3 size: 15 residues.

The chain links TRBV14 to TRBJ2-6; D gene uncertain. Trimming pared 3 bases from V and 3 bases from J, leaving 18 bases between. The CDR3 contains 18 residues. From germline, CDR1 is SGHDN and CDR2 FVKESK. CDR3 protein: CASSHRNGLTGGANVLTF. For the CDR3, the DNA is TGTGCCAGCAGCCATCGTAATGGGCTCACCGGTGGGGCCAACGTCCTGACTTTC.

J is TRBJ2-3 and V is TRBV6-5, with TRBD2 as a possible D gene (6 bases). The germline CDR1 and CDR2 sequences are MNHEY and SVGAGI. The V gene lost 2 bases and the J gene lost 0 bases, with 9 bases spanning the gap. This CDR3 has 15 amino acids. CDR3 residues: CASSYRTTSTDTQYF. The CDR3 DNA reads TGTGCCAGCAGTTACCGGACTACTAGCACAGATACGCAGTATTTT.

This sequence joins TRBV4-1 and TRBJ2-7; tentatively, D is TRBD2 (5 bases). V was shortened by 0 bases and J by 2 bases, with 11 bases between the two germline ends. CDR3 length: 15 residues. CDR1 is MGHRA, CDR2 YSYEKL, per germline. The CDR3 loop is CASSQDNQEAYEQYF. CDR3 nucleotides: TGCGCCAGCAGCCAAGATAACCAGGAGGCCTACGAGCAGTACTTC.

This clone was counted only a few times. CDR3 DNA sequence: TGCGCCAGCAGCCCTCTCGACAGGGGACACACTGAAGCTTTCTTT. It yields the protein CASSPLDRGHTEAFF. The genes are TRBV4-3 and TRBJ1-1; 8 positions match TRBD1. Germline assignment: CDR1 LGHNA and CDR2 YSLEER. Trimming cost V 4 bases and J 3 bases; bases outside gene matches: 7. The CDR3 extends over 15 amino acids.

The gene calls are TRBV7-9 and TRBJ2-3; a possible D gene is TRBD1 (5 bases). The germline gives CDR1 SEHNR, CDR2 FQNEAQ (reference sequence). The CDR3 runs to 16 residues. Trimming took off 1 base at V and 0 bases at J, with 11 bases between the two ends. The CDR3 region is CASSLGLGPSTDTQYF. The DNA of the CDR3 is TGTGCCAGCAGCTTAGGTTTGGGGCCTAGCACAGATACGCAGTATTTT.

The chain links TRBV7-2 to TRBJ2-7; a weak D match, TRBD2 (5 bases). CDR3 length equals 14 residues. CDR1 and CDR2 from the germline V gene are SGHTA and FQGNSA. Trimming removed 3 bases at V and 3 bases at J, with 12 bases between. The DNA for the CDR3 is TGTGCCAGCAGCTTCCGGACGGGGAGCTACGAGCAGTACTTC. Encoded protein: CASSFRTGSYEQYF.

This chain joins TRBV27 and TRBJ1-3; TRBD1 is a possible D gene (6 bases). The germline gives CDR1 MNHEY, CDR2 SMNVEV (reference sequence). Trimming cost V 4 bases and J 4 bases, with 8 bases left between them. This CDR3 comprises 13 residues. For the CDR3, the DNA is TGTGCCAGCAGTTCAGGGGCCGGAAACACCATATATTTT. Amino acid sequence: CASSSGAGNTIYF.

The CDR3 DNA is TGTGCCAGCTCACGGCTAGCGGGAGAACCCGGGGAGCTGTTTTTT. Encoded protein: CASSRLAGEPGELFF. The rearrangement uses TRBV18 and TRBJ2-2, with 10 bases aligning to TRBD2. Losses at the gene ends were 4 bases for V and 6 bases for J; bases not matched to a gene: 5. The CDR3 runs 15 residues. The germline V gene encodes CDR1 KGHSH and CDR2 LQKENI.

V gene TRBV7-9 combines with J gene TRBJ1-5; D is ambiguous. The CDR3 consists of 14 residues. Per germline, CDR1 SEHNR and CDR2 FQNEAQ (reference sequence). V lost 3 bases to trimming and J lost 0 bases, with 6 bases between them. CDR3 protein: CASSFGDSNQPQHF. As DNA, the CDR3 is TGTGCCAGCAGCTTCGGGGATAGCAATCAGCCCCAGCATTTT.

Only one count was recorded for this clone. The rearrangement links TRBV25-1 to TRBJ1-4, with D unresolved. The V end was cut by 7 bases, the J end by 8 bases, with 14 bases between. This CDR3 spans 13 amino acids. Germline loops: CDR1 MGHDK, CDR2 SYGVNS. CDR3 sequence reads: CASKEGSREKLFF. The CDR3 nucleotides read TGTGCCAGCAAAGAGGGATCAAGGGAAAAACTGTTTTTT.

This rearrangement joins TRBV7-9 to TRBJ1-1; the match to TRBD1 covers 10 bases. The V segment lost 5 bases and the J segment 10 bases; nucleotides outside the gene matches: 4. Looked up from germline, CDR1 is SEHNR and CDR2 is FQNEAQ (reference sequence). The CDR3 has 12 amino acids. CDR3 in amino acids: CASSLDRGGAFF. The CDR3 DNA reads TGTGCCAGCAGCCTGGACAGGGGGGGAGCTTTCTTT.

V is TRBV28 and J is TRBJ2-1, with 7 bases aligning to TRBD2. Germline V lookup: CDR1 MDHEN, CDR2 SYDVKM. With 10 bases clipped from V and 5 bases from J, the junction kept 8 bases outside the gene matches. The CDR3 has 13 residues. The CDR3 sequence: CATSAAGNNEQFF. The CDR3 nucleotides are TGTGCCACTTCAGCAGCGGGGAACAATGAGCAGTTCTTC.

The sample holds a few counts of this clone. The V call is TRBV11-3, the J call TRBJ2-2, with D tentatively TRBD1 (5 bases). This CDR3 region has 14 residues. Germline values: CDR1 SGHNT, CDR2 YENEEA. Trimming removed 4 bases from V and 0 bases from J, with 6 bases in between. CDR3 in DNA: TGTGCCAGCAGCTCGACAGCGAACACCGGGGAGCTGTTTTTT. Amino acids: CASSSTANTGELFF.

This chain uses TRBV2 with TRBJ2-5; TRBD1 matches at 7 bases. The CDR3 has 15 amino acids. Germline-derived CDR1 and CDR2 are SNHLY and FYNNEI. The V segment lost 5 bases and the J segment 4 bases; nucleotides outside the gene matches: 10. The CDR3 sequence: CASSRQGPAGETQYF. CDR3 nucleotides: TGTGCCAGCAGTCGACAGGGTCCCGCCGGAGAGACCCAGTACTTC. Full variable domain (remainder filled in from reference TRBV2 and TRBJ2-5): EPEVTQTPSHQVTQMGQEVILRCVPISNHLYFYWYRQILGQKVEFLVSFYNNEISEKSEIFDDQFSVERPDGSNFTLKIRSTKLEDSAMYFCASSRQGPAGETQYFGPGTRLLVL.

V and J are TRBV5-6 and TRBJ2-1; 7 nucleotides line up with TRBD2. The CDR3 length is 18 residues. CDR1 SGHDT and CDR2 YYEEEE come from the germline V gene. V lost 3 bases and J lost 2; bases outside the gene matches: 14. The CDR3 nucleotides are TGTGCCAGCAGCTGGGGGGGACCGAACCGGAGGGCCTACAATGAGCAGTTCTTC. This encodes CASSWGGPNRRAYNEQFF.